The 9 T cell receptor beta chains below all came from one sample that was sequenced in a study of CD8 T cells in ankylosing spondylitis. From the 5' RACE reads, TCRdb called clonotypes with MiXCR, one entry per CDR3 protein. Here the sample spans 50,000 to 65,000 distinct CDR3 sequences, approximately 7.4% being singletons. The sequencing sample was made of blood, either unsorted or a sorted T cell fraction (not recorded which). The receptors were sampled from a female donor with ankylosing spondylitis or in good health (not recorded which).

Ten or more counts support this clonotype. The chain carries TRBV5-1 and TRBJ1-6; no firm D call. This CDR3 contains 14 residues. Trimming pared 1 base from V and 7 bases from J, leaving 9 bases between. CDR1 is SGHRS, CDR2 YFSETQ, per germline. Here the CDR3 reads CASSLPEDNSPLHF. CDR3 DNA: TGCGCCAGCAGCTTGCCTGAGGACAATTCACCCCTCCACTTT. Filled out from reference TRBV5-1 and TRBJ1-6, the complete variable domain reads KAGVTQTPRYLIKTRGQQVTLSCSPISGHRSVSWYQQTPGQGLQFLFEYFSETQRNKGNFPGRFSGRQFSNSRSEMNVSTLELGDSALYLCASSLPEDNSPLHFGNGTRLTVT.

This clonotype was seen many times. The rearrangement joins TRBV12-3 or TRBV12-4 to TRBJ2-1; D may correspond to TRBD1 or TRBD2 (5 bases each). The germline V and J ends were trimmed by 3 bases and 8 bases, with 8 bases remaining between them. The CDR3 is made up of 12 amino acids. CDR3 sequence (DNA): TGTGCCAGCAGTTTTGGGGGAGATGAGCAGTTCTTC. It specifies CASSFGGDEQFF.

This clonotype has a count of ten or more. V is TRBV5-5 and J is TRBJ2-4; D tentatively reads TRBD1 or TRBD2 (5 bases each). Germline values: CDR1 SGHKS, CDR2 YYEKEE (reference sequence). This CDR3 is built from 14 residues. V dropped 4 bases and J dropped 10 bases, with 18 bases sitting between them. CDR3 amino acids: CASSPAGAGAIQYF. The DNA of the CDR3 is TGTGCCAGCAGCCCCGCCGGGGCGGGTGCGATTCAGTACTTC.

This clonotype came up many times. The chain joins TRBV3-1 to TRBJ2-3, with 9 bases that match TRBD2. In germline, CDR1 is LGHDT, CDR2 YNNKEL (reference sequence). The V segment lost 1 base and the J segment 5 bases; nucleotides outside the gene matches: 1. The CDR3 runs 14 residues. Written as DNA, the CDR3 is TGTGCCAGCAGCCAAGTTAGCGGGGGAGATACGCAGTATTTT. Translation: CASSQVSGGDTQYF.

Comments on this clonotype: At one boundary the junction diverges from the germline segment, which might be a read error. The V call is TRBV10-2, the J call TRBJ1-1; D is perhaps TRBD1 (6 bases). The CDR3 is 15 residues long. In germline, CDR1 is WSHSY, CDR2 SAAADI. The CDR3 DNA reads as TGCGTCAGCAGTGACGTGACACGAGGGGGCACTGAAGCTTTCTTT. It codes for CVSSDVTRGGTEAFF.

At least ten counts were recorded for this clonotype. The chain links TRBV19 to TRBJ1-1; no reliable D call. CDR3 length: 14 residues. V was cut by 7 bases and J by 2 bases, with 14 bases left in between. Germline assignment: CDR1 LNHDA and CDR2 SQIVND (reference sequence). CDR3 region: CASIAPWGNTEAFF. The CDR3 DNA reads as TGTGCCAGTATCGCCCCCTGGGGTAACACTGAAGCTTTCTTT.

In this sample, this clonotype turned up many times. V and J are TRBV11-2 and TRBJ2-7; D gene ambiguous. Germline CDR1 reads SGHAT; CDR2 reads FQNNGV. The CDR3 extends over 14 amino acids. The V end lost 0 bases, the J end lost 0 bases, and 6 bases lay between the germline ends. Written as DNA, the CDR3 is TGTGCCAGCAGCTTAGAGGCTAGCTCCTACGAGCAGTACTTC. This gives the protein CASSLEASSYEQYF.

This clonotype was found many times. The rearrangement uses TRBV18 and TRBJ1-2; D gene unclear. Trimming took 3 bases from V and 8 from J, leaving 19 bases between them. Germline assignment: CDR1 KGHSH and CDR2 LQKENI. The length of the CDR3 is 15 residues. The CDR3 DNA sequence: TGTGCCAGCTCACCGGCGCAGAAGGGCCAAGGAGGCTACACCTTC. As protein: CASSPAQKGQGGYTF.

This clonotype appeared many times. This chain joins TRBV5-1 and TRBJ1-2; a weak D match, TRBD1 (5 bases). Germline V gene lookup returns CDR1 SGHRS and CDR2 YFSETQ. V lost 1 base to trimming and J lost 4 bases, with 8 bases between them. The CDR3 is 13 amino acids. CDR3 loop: CASSLLGPYGYTF. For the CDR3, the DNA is TGCGCCAGCAGCTTGCTGGGGCCCTATGGCTACACCTTC.